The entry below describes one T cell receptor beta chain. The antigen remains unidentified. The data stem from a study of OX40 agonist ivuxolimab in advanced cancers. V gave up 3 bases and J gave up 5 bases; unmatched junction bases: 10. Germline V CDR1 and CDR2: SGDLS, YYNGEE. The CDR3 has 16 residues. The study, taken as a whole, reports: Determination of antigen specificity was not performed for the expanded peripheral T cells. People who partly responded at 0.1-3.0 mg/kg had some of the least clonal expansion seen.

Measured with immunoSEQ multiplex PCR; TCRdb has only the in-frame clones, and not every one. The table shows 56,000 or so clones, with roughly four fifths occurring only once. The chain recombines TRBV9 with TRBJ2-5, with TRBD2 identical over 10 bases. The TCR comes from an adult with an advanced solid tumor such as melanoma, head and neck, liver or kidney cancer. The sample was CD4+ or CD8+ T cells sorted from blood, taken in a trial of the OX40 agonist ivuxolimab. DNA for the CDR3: TGTGCCAGCAGCGCCGGGACTAGCGAGACATGGGAGACCCAGTACTTC. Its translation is CASSAGTSETWETQYF.